The clone carrying this T cell receptor (beta chain) showed up just a few times. Its matching antigen is unknown. The sample belongs to a study of blood T cells in healthy people across ages. The study's findings and limits: Across the age range, TCR beta diversity per million T cells fell in a roughly linear way.

Alongside a J-beta primer mix, a sample-barcoded 5' primer served in a second PCR lasting roughly 7 to 11 cycles. Each CDR3 protein is one row after TCRdb ran MiXCR on the 5' RACE reads. The sample has roughly 700,000 distinct CDR3 sequences; approximately 25% are singletons. Germline V gene lookup returns CDR1 MDHEN and CDR2 SYDVKM. The germline V and J ends were trimmed by 3 bases and 1 base, with 9 bases remaining between them. The CDR3 length is 14 residues. These data were likewise used in another study, on T cells of mothers and their children.

The clonotype comes from a boy aged 5-17 years in good health. Sequencing was performed on blood. The genes are TRBV28 and TRBJ1-2; D is undetermined. CDR3 loop: CASSFLHSNYGYTF. The CDR3 DNA reads as TGTGCCAGCAGTTTTCTCCACAGTAACTATGGCTACACCTTC.